These 22 T cell receptor beta chains share one sample of origin, sequenced in a study of T cell responses to AZD1222 COVID-19 vaccine. Profiled with immunoSEQ multiplex PCR; TCRdb holds only in-frame clones, not every one. Here the sample spans around 200,000 clones, 70% to 90% being singletons. The sequencing here drew on peripheral blood, taken 28 days after the second AZD1222 dose. These receptors were obtained from an adult who received the AZD1222 COVID-19 vaccine.

The V gene is TRBV18, the J gene TRBJ1-2; maybe TRBD1 (5 bases). Looked up from germline, CDR1 is KGHSH and CDR2 is LQKENI. This CDR3 spans 13 amino acids. Trimming shortened V by 3 bases and J by 2 bases, and 7 bases separated the two germline ends. The CDR3 here is CASSPTENYGYTF. CDR3 DNA sequence: TGTGCCAGCTCACCGACAGAGAACTATGGCTACACCTTC.

The chain is built from TRBV24-1 and TRBJ2-3, with 7 bases aligning to TRBD2. This CDR3 contains 16 residues. Trimming cost V 3 bases and J 3 bases; bases outside gene matches: 8. The germline gives CDR1 KGHDR, CDR2 SFDVKD. This chain's CDR3 is CATSDPGEGPTDTQYF. The CDR3 DNA reads as TGTGCCACCAGTGATCCGGGGGAGGGCCCGACAGATACGCAGTATTTT.

The rearrangement joins TRBV7-9 to TRBJ2-1, with 10 bases matching TRBD2. The ends lost 10 bases at V and 7 bases at J; junction bases unmatched: 16. The CDR3 has 16 residues. The germline V gene has CDR1 SEHNR and CDR2 FQNEAQ (reference sequence). The CDR3 DNA sequence: TGTGCCACCAGTGGAGGAAGACTAGCGGGTTTTAATGAGCAGTTCTTC. Protein product: CATSGGRLAGFNEQFF.

This clone was seen just once. The V call is TRBV11-2, the J call TRBJ2-5, with TRBD2 identical over 7 bases. This CDR3 comprises 14 residues. Germline trimming cut 5 bases from V and 5 bases from J; bases unmatched to any gene: 8. CDR1 and CDR2 (germline): SGHAT, FQNNGV. DNA of the CDR3: TGTGCCAGCAGCCTTGGCGGGGGTCAGGAGACCCAGTACTTC. Translating it yields CASSLGGGQETQYF.

The rearrangement joins TRBV18 to TRBJ1-2; 7 nucleotides match TRBD1. J lost 6 bases, V lost 3 bases, and 4 bases had no gene match. The CDR3 has 13 amino acids. The germline V gene has CDR1 KGHSH and CDR2 LQKENI. DNA of the CDR3: TGTGCCAGCTCACCCAGACAGGGTGATGGCTACACCTTC. As protein: CASSPRQGDGYTF. Full variable domain (rest looked up from reference TRBV18 and TRBJ1-2): NAGVMQNPRHLVRRRGQEARLRCSPMKGHSHVYWYRQLPEEGLKFMVYLQKENIIDESGMPKERFSAEFPKEGPSILRIQQVVRGDSAAYFCASSPRQGDGYTFGSGTRLTVV.

This chain links TRBV5-1 with TRBJ2-1; D possibly uses TRBD1 or TRBD2 (6 bases each). The CDR3 is made up of 15 amino acids. Germline V gene sequence: CDR1 SGHRS, CDR2 YFSETQ. The V end was cut by 6 bases, the J end by 6 bases, with 19 bases between. CDR3 region: CASTTGGKDVNEQFF. DNA of the CDR3: TGCGCCAGCACCACCGGGGGCAAGGATGTCAATGAGCAGTTCTTC.

The rearrangement joins TRBV11-1 to TRBJ2-1; TRBD2 might be the D (6 bases). Germline lookup yields CDR1 SGHAT and CDR2 FQDESV (reference sequence). Trimming pared 5 bases from V and 4 bases from J, leaving 9 bases between. The CDR3 loop spans 13 amino acids. CDR3 loop: CASSPRGYNEQFF. The CDR3 nucleotides are TGTGCCAGCAGCCCCCGGGGGTACAATGAGCAGTTCTTC.

This chain uses TRBV2 with TRBJ1-2, with TRBD1 matching over 9 bases. Per germline, CDR1 SNHLY and CDR2 FYNNEI. J was trimmed by 6 bases and V by 7 bases; bases with no gene match: 6. The CDR3 runs to 13 residues. This chain's CDR3 is CASKSGQGDGYTF. DNA for the CDR3: TGTGCCAGCAAATCGGGACAGGGAGATGGCTACACCTTC.

This clone was observed a handful of times. This chain connects TRBV2 to TRBJ1-1; unclear D gene. The CDR3 sequence is 15 residues long. With 8 bases removed from V and 1 base from J, the gap between germline ends came to 17 bases. Germline V lookup: CDR1 SNHLY, CDR2 FYNNEI. This CDR3 is CASQIQSGGNTEAFF. In nucleotides, the CDR3 is TGTGCCAGCCAGATTCAATCGGGTGGGAACACTGAAGCTTTCTTT.

J is TRBJ2-7 and V is TRBV6-6; tentatively, D is TRBD2 (5 bases). Germline CDR1 reads MNHNY; CDR2 reads SVGAGI (reference sequence). V was shortened by 5 bases and J by 6 bases, with 11 bases between the two germline ends. The length of the CDR3 is 12 residues. The CDR3 DNA reads TGTGCCAGCAGTGGGAGTATCCCCGAGCAGTACTTC. Amino acids: CASSGSIPEQYF.

The chain joins TRBV6-2 or TRBV6-3 to TRBJ2-7; D gene ambiguous. V was pared by 5 bases and J by 3 bases, with 14 bases between. This CDR3 has 14 residues. Germline V CDR1 and CDR2: MNHEY, SVGEGT. CDR3 amino acids: CASSRPGGFYEQYF. Here the CDR3 DNA reads TGTGCCAGCAGTCGGCCTGGCGGTTTCTACGAGCAGTACTTC.

The gene calls are TRBV28 and TRBJ1-5; no clear D gene. Trimming stripped 3 bases from V and 5 bases from J, with 14 bases between. Germline V gives CDR1 MDHEN, CDR2 SYDVKM. The CDR3 is made up of 15 amino acids. Here the CDR3 reads CASSFSGMFDQPQHF. CDR3 DNA: TGTGCCAGCAGTTTTTCGGGGATGTTCGATCAGCCCCAGCATTTT.

J is TRBJ1-1 and V is TRBV18; the D gene is possibly TRBD1 (6 bases). Germline CDR1 reads KGHSH; CDR2 reads LQKENI. The V end was cut by 3 bases, the J end by 7 bases, with 9 bases between. CDR3 size: 12 residues. The CDR3 DNA is TGTGCCAGCTCACCTACAGGGAGTGAAGCTTTCTTT. This sequence encodes CASSPTGSEAFF.

Details on this clone: Other DNA sequences in the same sample also yield this CDR3. The V call is TRBV19, the J call TRBJ2-3; D is uncertain. The V gene's germline CDR1 is LNHDA and CDR2 SQIVND (reference sequence). Deletions cut 3 bases from V and 6 bases from J, with 4 bases between. The CDR3 is 11 residues long. The CDR3 region is CASSMGDTQYF. The CDR3 DNA sequence: TGTGCCAGTAGTATGGGTGATACGCAGTATTTT.

The chain has TRBV20-1 and TRBJ1-5; D gene ambiguous. The CDR3 is 11 residues long. The V gene lost 5 bases and the J gene lost 5 bases, with 7 bases spanning the gap. Germline CDR1 and CDR2: DFQATT and SNEGSKA (reference sequence). The DNA of the CDR3 is TGCAGTGCTGCCGACGATCAGCCCCAGCATTTT. It yields the protein CSAADDQPQHF.

The chain has TRBV24-1 and TRBJ2-1, with 9 bases aligning to TRBD1. The junction had 10 bases not matched to a gene; V was cut back by 6 bases and J by 5 bases. Germline loops: CDR1 KGHDR, CDR2 SFDVKD. This CDR3 is 16 amino acids long. The CDR3 DNA sequence: TGTGCCACCAGTAATTGGCGCGGGACAGGGCACAATGAGCAGTTCTTC. It encodes CATSNWRGTGHNEQFF.

V gene TRBV7-2 combines with J gene TRBJ1-5, with a weak D call TRBD1 (5 bases). The CDR3 consists of 12 residues. Germline V CDR1 and CDR2: SGHTA, FQGNSA. In DNA form, the CDR3 reads TGTGGGAGGAAGGGGACGAATCAGCCCCAGCATTTT. Its protein product is CGRKGTNQPQHF.

The rearrangement uses TRBV5-4 and TRBJ1-2; 7 nucleotides align to TRBD1. The CDR3 consists of 14 residues. After removal of 3 bases from V and 2 bases from J, the junction contained 4 bases not matched to a gene. Germline V gene sequence: CDR1 SGHNT, CDR2 YYREEE (reference sequence). In nucleotides, the CDR3 is TGTGCCAGCAGCTCGTCAGGGGGAAACTATGGCTACACCTTC. Amino acid sequence: CASSSSGGNYGYTF.

In DNA form, the CDR3 reads TGCGCCAGCAGTCAATCGTCGGGCTTTTGCTCCTACAATGAGCAGTTCTTC. Protein: CASSQSSGFCSYNEQFF. This chain joins TRBV23-1 and TRBJ2-1; the D is unclear. TRBV23-1 is given ORF status, its function remaining uncertain. Between the trimmed V and J ends, which lost 0 bases and 0 bases, there was a span of 12 bases. This CDR3 comprises 17 residues.

The rearrangement uses TRBV24-1 and TRBJ1-2; D uncertain. This CDR3 region has 13 residues. The V and J ends lost 8 bases and 3 bases respectively, with 12 bases between them. From germline, CDR1 is KGHDR and CDR2 SFDVKD. The CDR3 reads CATTPRQDYGYTF. In DNA form, the CDR3 reads TGTGCCACCACCCCGCGTCAGGACTATGGCTACACCTTC.

The rearrangement links TRBV5-1 to TRBJ1-3; D gene uncertain. The ends were cut back, 2 bases at V and 4 bases at J, with 10 bases in the middle. This CDR3 has 14 residues. CDR1 is SGHRS and CDR2 is YFSETQ in the germline V gene. CDR3 sequence: CASSLSGYGNTIYF. Here the CDR3 DNA reads TGCGCCAGCAGCTTATCAGGTTACGGAAACACCATATATTTT.

This clone was observed a few times. The V gene is TRBV7-8, the J gene TRBJ2-3; D perhaps matches TRBD2 (7 bases). This CDR3 has 15 residues. Germline CDR1 SGHVS, CDR2 FQNEAQ. Between the trimmed V and J ends, which lost 9 bases and 1 base, there was a span of 17 bases. The CDR3 DNA sequence: TGTGCCAGTAAGCCCCGGGGGGCGGGCACAGATACGCAGTATTTT. Amino acid sequence: CASKPRGAGTDTQYF.